Below, 31 T cell receptor beta chains from the same sample are listed, as sequenced in a study of T cells after yellow fever vaccination. TCRdb ran MiXCR on the 5' RACE reads and lists one entry per CDR3 protein. The table has just under 600,000 distinct CDR3 sequences, roughly 12% seen once. This specimen was PBMCs, taken on the day of the yellow fever booster vaccination. The receptors come from a man between 25 and 39 years old who received the YFV17D yellow fever vaccine.

The chain carries TRBV19 and TRBJ1-1; D unclear. Germline V gene sequence: CDR1 LNHDA, CDR2 SQIVND (reference sequence). The V end was cut by 1 base, the J end by 3 bases, with 12 bases between. The CDR3 sequence is 15 residues long. As DNA, the CDR3 is TGTGCCAGTAGTATAGGTCTCACGGTGGACACTGAAGCTTTCTTT. This codes for CASSIGLTVDTEAFF. Looking up the rest from reference TRBV19 and TRBJ1-1 gives the full variable domain: DGGITQSPKYLFRKEGQNVTLSCEQNLNHDAMYWYRQDPGQGLRLIYYSQIVNDFQKGDIAEGYSVSREKKESFPLTVTSAQKNPTAFYLCASSIGLTVDTEAFFGQGTRLTVV.

The chain has TRBV4-1 and TRBJ2-3; 10 nucleotides line up with TRBD2. The length of the CDR3 is 18 residues. The V segment lost 1 base and the J segment 3 bases; nucleotides outside the gene matches: 10. The V gene's germline CDR1 is MGHRA and CDR2 YSYEKL. CDR3 region: CASSQVDMGLARTDTQYF. In DNA, the CDR3 is TGCGCCAGCAGCCAAGTGGATATGGGACTAGCGAGGACAGATACGCAGTATTTT.

This chain links TRBV7-2 with TRBJ2-7, with TRBD2 matching over 11 bases. This CDR3 comprises 16 residues. Per the germline V gene, CDR1 is SGHTA and CDR2 is FQGNSA. V lost 5 bases and J lost 1; bases outside the gene matches: 7. CDR3 in amino acids: CASSPGTSGWSYEQYF. The CDR3 region has the DNA TGTGCCAGCAGCCCCGGGACTAGCGGTTGGTCCTACGAGCAGTACTTC.

Worth noting for this clonotype: An end of the junction does not agree with germline; a read error may underlie this. V usage is TRBV29-1 and J usage is TRBJ1-2; D gene ambiguous. Germline CDR1 SQVTM, CDR2 ANQGSEA. The CDR3 runs 14 residues. Here the CDR3 DNA reads TGCAGCTCTGGCGGGCCTTCCCCTAATTATGGCTACACCTTC. Protein sequence: CSSGGPSPNYGYTF.

V usage is TRBV7-8 and J usage is TRBJ2-3; unclear D gene. This CDR3 has 16 amino acids. The V end lost 8 bases, the J end lost 6 bases, and 24 bases lay between the germline ends. Per the germline V gene, CDR1 is SGHVS and CDR2 is FQNEAQ. CDR3 nucleotide sequence: TGTGCCAGCGGAGCTTGGAATGGCCCCACAGCGGATACGCAGTATTTT. Protein product: CASGAWNGPTADTQYF. The full variable domain, its missing parts supplied by reference TRBV7-8 and TRBJ2-3, is GAGVSQSPRYKVAKRGQDVALRCDPISGHVSLFWYQQALGQGPEFLTYFQNEAQLDKSGLPSDRFFAERPEGSVSTLKIQRTQQEDSAVYLCASGAWNGPTADTQYFGPGTRLTVL.

In this sample, this clonotype turned up a few times. The chain recombines TRBV29-1 with TRBJ2-3; tentative D call: TRBD2 (5 bases). Trimming removed 6 bases from V and 4 bases from J, with 14 bases in between. The CDR3 spans 13 residues. Germline V gene sequence: CDR1 SQVTM, CDR2 ANQGSEA. The CDR3 is CSVRETGADTQYF. CDR3 nucleotides: TGCAGCGTGAGGGAGACCGGCGCAGATACGCAGTATTTT.

The table lists this clonotype with a few counts. J is TRBJ2-1 and V is TRBV30; D gene uncertain. Germline lookup yields CDR1 GTSNPN and CDR2 SVGIG (reference sequence). CDR3 length equals 15 residues. V lost 6 bases and J lost 7, with 22 bases in between. The CDR3 here is CACKTHSNTGNEQFF. In nucleotides, the CDR3 is TGTGCCTGCAAGACCCACAGTAACACCGGTAATGAGCAGTTCTTC.

The chain links TRBV12-3 or TRBV12-4 to TRBJ2-7, with TRBD1 matching over 9 bases. J was trimmed by 4 bases and V by 5 bases; bases with no gene match: 6. The CDR3 runs to 14 residues. CDR3 loop: CASSRTGASYEQYF. CDR3 nucleotides: TGTGCCAGCAGTCGGACAGGGGCCAGTTACGAGCAGTACTTC.

This chain links TRBV5-1 with TRBJ1-4; no clear D. CDR1 and CDR2 (germline): SGHRS, YFSETQ. Between the trimmed V and J ends, which lost 0 bases and 5 bases, there was a span of 11 bases. This CDR3 comprises 15 residues. The CDR3 DNA follows: TGCGCCAGCAGCTTGGCCTTTATCGAGAATGAAAAACTGTTTTTT. Translating it yields CASSLAFIENEKLFF.

This clonotype came up a few times. Written as DNA, the CDR3 is TGCAGTGCTAGTGTTCTAGGCAAAGAGACCCAGTACTTC. Its translation: CSASVLGKETQYF. The rearrangement uses TRBV20-1 and TRBJ2-5; D is uncertain. This CDR3 comprises 13 residues. V was shortened by 3 bases and J by 3 bases, with 11 bases between the two germline ends. From germline, CDR1 is DFQATT and CDR2 SNEGSKA (reference sequence).

Details on this clonotype: The junction shows a germline mismatch at one end, possibly a read error. The chain recombines TRBV6-1 with TRBJ2-7; unclear D gene. The CDR3 totals 14 residues. The germline V gene encodes CDR1 MNHNS and CDR2 SASEGT. For the CDR3, the DNA is TGTGCCAGCAGAGAAGGGCGGAACTCCTACGAGCAGTACTTC. The encoded protein is CASREGRNSYEQYF.

The chain has TRBV4-3 and TRBJ1-4; TRBD1 might be the D (5 bases). The CDR3 is made up of 16 amino acids. V shed 1 base and J shed 3 bases, with 12 bases lying between them. Germline V gene data show CDR1 as LGHNA and CDR2 as YSLEER. This CDR3 is CASSQGQQDPNEKLFF. DNA for the CDR3: TGCGCCAGCAGCCAAGGTCAACAGGACCCTAATGAAAAACTGTTTTTT.

V usage is TRBV6-1 and J usage is TRBJ2-7; 12 bases agree with TRBD2. Germline CDR1 and CDR2: MNHNS and SASEGT. CDR3 length: 14 residues. V dropped 8 bases and J dropped 2; count of bases not matched to a gene: 4. The chain's CDR3 is CASGRLAGAYEQYF. The CDR3 DNA is TGTGCCAGCGGCCGACTAGCGGGAGCCTACGAGCAGTACTTC.

This clonotype was picked up a small number of times. The V and J genes are TRBV2 and TRBJ2-3; D is perhaps TRBD2 (6 bases). From germline, CDR1 is SNHLY and CDR2 FYNNEI. The CDR3 loop spans 13 amino acids. Trimming left V 6 bases short and J 3 bases short, with 10 bases between. In DNA form, the CDR3 reads TGTGCCAGCAGGGGGACTTTAACAGATACGCAGTATTTT. This translates into CASRGTLTDTQYF.

J is TRBJ1-3 and V is TRBV2; TRBD1 might be the D (6 bases). The CDR3 has 15 residues. V was shortened by 5 bases and J by 4 bases, with 15 bases between the two germline ends. Germline CDR1 is SNHLY and CDR2 is FYNNEI. CDR3 residues: CASSPTGLRGNTIYF. The CDR3 nucleotides are TGTGCCAGCAGTCCTACAGGGTTGCGGGGAAACACCATATATTTT.

This clonotype has just a few counts. The chain employs TRBV6-2 or TRBV6-3 and TRBJ2-5; the D gene is possibly TRBD1 (6 bases). V gave up 2 bases and J gave up 2 bases, with 21 bases separating them. The CDR3 is 18 amino acids. Looked up from germline, CDR1 is MNHEY and CDR2 is SVGEGT. CDR3 DNA sequence: TGTGCCAGCAGTTACGGACCCTTACAGGGATACCCACAAGAGACCCAGTACTTC. This translates into CASSYGPLQGYPQETQYF.

The rearrangement uses TRBV6-1 and TRBJ2-7; no definite D call. The CDR3 runs 14 residues. In germline, CDR1 is MNHNS, CDR2 SASEGT. V lost 5 bases to trimming and J lost 2 bases, with 13 bases between them. CDR3 in amino acids: CASSPWLGAYEQYF. In DNA form, the CDR3 reads TGTGCCAGCAGTCCGTGGCTTGGGGCCTACGAGCAGTACTTC.

This clonotype came up many times. This chain uses TRBV12-3 or TRBV12-4 with TRBJ2-2, with D hard to call. The CDR3 spans 13 residues. V lost 6 bases and J 7 bases, leaving 12 bases between the germline ends. CDR3: CASSPGPGGELFF. Written as DNA, the CDR3 is TGTGCCAGCAGCCCTGGCCCCGGCGGGGAGCTGTTTTTT.

This clonotype showed up just a few times. The chain joins TRBV3-1 to TRBJ2-3; 12 bases are a match to TRBD2. The germline V gene has CDR1 LGHDT and CDR2 YNNKEL (reference sequence). With 3 bases clipped from V and 4 bases from J, the junction kept 8 bases outside the gene matches. This CDR3 spans 17 amino acids. CDR3 protein: CASSHLGLAGFSDTQYF. CDR3 in DNA: TGTGCCAGCAGCCATCTCGGACTAGCGGGATTCTCAGATACGCAGTATTTT.

This clonotype has just a few counts. The V gene is TRBV7-2, the J gene TRBJ2-7; no clear D. The CDR3 is 16 residues long. Trimming took off 0 bases at V and 3 bases at J, with 15 bases between the two ends. Germline V gene sequence: CDR1 SGHTA, CDR2 FQGNSA. CDR3 bases: TGTGCCAGCAGCTTAGCAAAATCTAAGGAATACTACGAGCAGTACTTC. Its translation: CASSLAKSKEYYEQYF.

This clonotype was seen only a few times. A read error may explain this, as a much larger clone is one base away. The V gene is TRBV12-3 or TRBV12-4, the J gene TRBJ2-6; D is undetermined. CDR3 length: 13 amino acids. The V and J ends lost 6 bases and 0 bases respectively, with 3 bases between them. CDR3 in amino acids: CASRASGANVLTF. CDR3 nucleotides: TGTGCCAGCAGGGCCTCTGGGGCCAACGTCCTGACTTTC.

J is TRBJ2-1 and V is TRBV5-1; TRBD1 matches 7 bases. Trimming took 4 bases from V and 10 from J; bases not matched to a gene: 11. The CDR3 is made up of 14 amino acids. CDR1 is SGHRS and CDR2 is YFSETQ in the germline V gene. Here the CDR3 DNA reads TGCGCCAGCAGCATCGGGACAGTCCTCCAGGAGCAGTTCTTC. Translating gives CASSIGTVLQEQFF.

This clonotype was seen a few times. The V call is TRBV6-1, the J call TRBJ2-1; perhaps TRBD2 as D (5 bases). The V end was cut by 7 bases, the J end by 2 bases, with 15 bases between. The CDR3 length is 15 residues. The germline CDR1 and CDR2 sequences are MNHNS and SASEGT. The CDR3 sequence is CASTESLATYNEQFF. The CDR3 DNA reads as TGTGCCAGCACCGAATCGCTAGCAACCTACAATGAGCAGTTCTTC.

The rearrangement joins TRBV20-1 to TRBJ2-7; TRBD2 agrees at 8 bases. Germline V gives CDR1 DFQATT, CDR2 SNEGSKA (reference sequence). The CDR3 runs to 13 residues. The ends lost 0 bases at V and 6 bases at J; junction bases unmatched: 4. The CDR3 region is CSARDGTSVEQYF. CDR3 DNA sequence: TGCAGTGCTAGAGATGGGACTAGTGTCGAGCAGTACTTC.

This rearrangement joins TRBV18 to TRBJ2-1, with 7 bases aligning to TRBD2. The germline CDR1 and CDR2 sequences are KGHSH and LQKENI. The CDR3 runs 15 residues. Losses at the gene ends were 6 bases for V and 1 base for J; bases not matched to a gene: 6. The CDR3 loop is CASSSSGASYNEQFF. The CDR3 DNA sequence: TGTGCCAGCTCCAGCAGCGGGGCATCCTACAATGAGCAGTTCTTC.

V and J are TRBV20-1 and TRBJ2-7, with 8 positions matching TRBD1. Germline V lookup: CDR1 DFQATT, CDR2 SNEGSKA (reference sequence). CDR3 length: 18 amino acids. V trimming: 1 base; J trimming: 6 bases; junction bases outside the gene matches: 20. The CDR3 sequence is CSARGFGLQGGSVGEQYF. The CDR3 nucleotides are TGCAGTGCTAGAGGGTTCGGATTACAGGGGGGATCCGTCGGCGAGCAGTACTTC.

This clonotype was seen a few times. This chain connects TRBV4-3 to TRBJ2-1; D unclear. Germline V lookup: CDR1 LGHNA, CDR2 YSLEER. The CDR3 loop spans 13 amino acids. V was pared by 1 base and J by 8 bases, with 9 bases between. Here the CDR3 DNA reads TGCGCCAGCAGCCAAGGGTTCTTGGATGAGCAGTTCTTC. It yields the protein CASSQGFLDEQFF.

The table lists this clonotype with a few counts. The chain employs TRBV7-2 and TRBJ2-3; TRBD2 matches at 8 bases. Per germline, CDR1 SGHTA and CDR2 FQGNSA. The V gene end was trimmed by 5 bases and the J gene end by 1 base; junction bases not matched to a gene: 5. This CDR3 has 15 residues. The CDR3 region is CASSKGGLGTDTQYF. In DNA, the CDR3 is TGTGCCAGCAGCAAAGGGGGACTAGGCACAGATACGCAGTATTTT.

This sequence joins TRBV5-6 and TRBJ2-7, with 9 bases that match TRBD2. The V segment lost 5 bases and the J segment 3 bases; nucleotides outside the gene matches: 6. Germline loops: CDR1 SGHDT, CDR2 YYEEEE. The CDR3 contains 14 residues. The CDR3 protein is CASRRGLAFYEQYF. Here the CDR3 DNA reads TGTGCCAGCAGGCGCGGACTAGCGTTCTACGAGCAGTACTTC.

This clonotype was counted only a few times. The genes are TRBV29-1 and TRBJ1-3; perhaps TRBD1 as D (6 bases). Trimming removed 3 bases from V and 0 bases from J, with 9 bases in between. There are 14 residues in the CDR3. Germline V gene sequence: CDR1 SQVTM, CDR2 ANQGSEA. DNA for the CDR3: TGCAGCGTTGAGACCAGGGGCTCTGGAAACACCATATATTTT. Its protein is CSVETRGSGNTIYF. The complete variable domain, with remaining parts taken from reference TRBV29-1 and TRBJ1-3, reads SAVISQKPSRDICQRGTSLTIQCQVDSQVTMMFWYRQQPGQSLTLIATANQGSEATYESGFVIDKFPISRPNLTFSTLTVSNMSPEDSSIYLCSVETRGSGNTIYFGEGSWLTVV.

The chain couples TRBV5-6 to TRBJ2-7; D is possibly TRBD2 (5 bases). Trimming cost V 0 bases and J 8 bases, with 18 bases left between them. CDR3 length: 15 residues. Germline V gene sequence: CDR1 SGHDT, CDR2 YYEEEE. CDR3 loop: CASSLGGPPSGQQYF. In DNA form, the CDR3 reads TGTGCCAGCAGCTTGGGCGGGCCCCCTTCTGGCCAGCAGTACTTC.